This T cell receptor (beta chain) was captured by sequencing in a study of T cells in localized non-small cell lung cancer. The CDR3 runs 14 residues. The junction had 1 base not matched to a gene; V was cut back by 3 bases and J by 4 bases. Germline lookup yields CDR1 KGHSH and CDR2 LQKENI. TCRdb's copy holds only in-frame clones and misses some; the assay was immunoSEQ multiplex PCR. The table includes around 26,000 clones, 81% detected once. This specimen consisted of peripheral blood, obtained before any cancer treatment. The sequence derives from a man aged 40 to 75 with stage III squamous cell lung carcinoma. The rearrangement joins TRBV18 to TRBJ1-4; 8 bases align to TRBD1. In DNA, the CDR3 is TGTGCCAGCTCACCCAGGGGGCGTAATGAAAAACTGTTTTTT. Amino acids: CASSPRGRNEKLFF. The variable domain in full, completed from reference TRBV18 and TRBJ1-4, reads NAGVMQNPRHLVRRRGQEARLRCSPMKGHSHVYWYRQLPEEGLKFMVYLQKENIIDESGMPKERFSAEFPKEGPSILRIQQVVRGDSAAYFCASSPRGRNEKLFFGSGTQLSVL.